One sample yielded the 30 T cell receptor beta chains listed below, sequenced in a study of type 1 and type 2 diabetes patients (dated by TCRdb to 2015 to 2016). TCRdb lists the instrument as Illumina MiSeq. Genomic DNA from sorted T cell subsets was used as template for TCRbeta CDR3 amplification. The TCRbeta CDR3 region was amplified by multiplex PCR with 30 forward and 13 reverse primers. TCRdb reprocessing: public reads trimmed at Q25 with fastp, clones called with MiXCR, in-frame beta chains kept. Rows matching on CDR3 protein sequence are summarized as one entry with the most common DNA and genes. The sample includes about 290,000 distinct CDR3 sequences, with 40% to 50% observed a single time. Of the sample, around 15% falls within the top ten clones. The material sequenced was peripheral blood mononuclear cells (PBMCs). The receptor source for this set is a young man with type 2 diabetes.

V usage is TRBV7-6 and J usage is TRBJ1-1, with D uncertain. In germline, CDR1 is SGHVS, CDR2 FNYEAQ. The CDR3 is made up of 15 amino acids. Trimming took off 5 bases at V and 6 bases at J, with 19 bases between the two ends. CDR3 loop: CASSPPSGWTAEAFF. The DNA for the CDR3 is TGTGCCAGCAGCCCACCGTCCGGGTGGACGGCTGAAGCTTTCTTT.

This clonotype was seen only once. This CDR3 is CASSVEVTDTQYF. In DNA, the CDR3 is TGTGCCAGCAGCGTAGAGGTGACAGATACGCAGTATTTT. The chain joins TRBV9 to TRBJ2-3; D is undetermined. The CDR3 spans 13 residues. CDR1 and CDR2 (germline): SGDLS, YYNGEE. V shed 0 bases and J shed 3 bases, with 5 bases lying between them.

This clonotype has a single count. The junction departs from germline at one end; a sequencing error may be responsible. V is TRBV25-1 and J is TRBJ1-2, with TRBD1 identical over 11 bases. The CDR3 has 13 amino acids. Germline V gene lookup returns CDR1 MGHDK and CDR2 SYGVNS. This CDR3 reads CAIDPGTGGGYAF. The CDR3 DNA is TGTGCCATCGACCCCGGGACAGGGGGTGGCTACGCCTTC.

On this clonotype: The missing conserved phenylalanine or tryptophan at the end of this CDR3 makes a read error likely. This sequence joins TRBV7-8 and TRBJ1-1; TRBD1 agrees at 7 bases. The CDR3 runs to 15 residues. Germline lookup yields CDR1 SGHVS and CDR2 FQNEAQ. Trimming cost V 1 base and J 6 bases; bases outside gene matches: 8. The CDR3 sequence: CASSLGSGRGPEAFI. The CDR3 nucleotides are TGTGCCAGCAGCTTAGGGTCGGGGAGGGGGCCTGAAGCTTTCATT.

This rearrangement joins TRBV29-1 to TRBJ1-1, with 9 bases matching TRBD1. This CDR3 spans 12 amino acids. V lost 7 bases to trimming and J lost 4 bases; unmatched junction nucleotides: 4. Looked up from germline, CDR1 is SQVTM and CDR2 is ANQGSEA. The CDR3 sequence is CSAQGASTEAFF. CDR3 nucleotide sequence: TGCAGCGCACAGGGGGCGTCCACTGAAGCTTTCTTT.

The rearrangement links TRBV19 to TRBJ1-5; maybe TRBD1 (6 bases). This CDR3 has 15 residues. Per germline, CDR1 LNHDA and CDR2 SQIVND (reference sequence). Trimming took off 5 bases at V and 4 bases at J, with 15 bases between the two ends. CDR3 sequence: CASSSSPGQNQPQHF. The CDR3 DNA sequence: TGTGCCAGTAGTTCTTCCCCGGGACAAAATCAGCCCCAGCATTTT.

This rearrangement joins TRBV7-9 to TRBJ1-4, with D possibly TRBD1 on 6 matching bases. Germline loops: CDR1 SEHNR, CDR2 FQNEAQ (reference sequence). The V end lost 6 bases, the J end lost 7 bases, and 12 bases lay between the germline ends. This CDR3 contains 13 residues. Here the CDR3 DNA reads TGTGCCAGCAGACCTGGGGGGGCTGAAAAACTGTTTTTT. Amino acids: CASRPGGAEKLFF.

The chain employs TRBV2 and TRBJ2-2; 11 positions agree with TRBD1. Germline V lookup: CDR1 SNHLY, CDR2 FYNNEI. This CDR3 has 15 amino acids. The V segment lost 6 bases and the J segment 5 bases; nucleotides outside the gene matches: 5. CDR3 DNA: TGTGCCAGCAGAGGACAGGGGGCGCGGACCGGGGAGCTGTTTTTT. Its protein is CASRGQGARTGELFF. Full variable domain (remainder filled in from reference TRBV2 and TRBJ2-2): EPEVTQTPSHQVTQMGQEVILRCVPISNHLYFYWYRQILGQKVEFLVSFYNNEISEKSEIFDDQFSVERPDGSNFTLKIRSTKLEDSAMYFCASRGQGARTGELFFGEGSRLTVL.

CDR3 region: CSAGRGQAGQETQYF. In DNA form, the CDR3 reads TGCAGTGCTGGACGGGGGCAAGCGGGGCAAGAGACCCAGTACTTC. V and J are TRBV20-1 and TRBJ2-5; tentative D call: TRBD2 (7 bases). This CDR3 is built from 15 residues. V lost 5 bases to trimming and J lost 2 bases, with 18 bases between them. Germline assignment: CDR1 DFQATT and CDR2 SNEGSKA (reference sequence).

This clonotype was detected many times. The chain recombines TRBV19 with TRBJ1-6; TRBD1 might be the D (5 bases). The germline V and J ends were trimmed by 4 bases and 6 bases, with 16 bases remaining between them. CDR1 LNHDA and CDR2 SQIVND come from the germline V gene (reference sequence). The CDR3 contains 16 residues. The CDR3: CASSTARTIGNSPLHF. CDR3 DNA: TGTGCCAGTAGTACCGCCCGGACAATTGGTAATTCACCCCTCCACTTT.

With respect to this clonotype: A read error may produce the germline difference seen at one junction end. The chain uses TRBV18 and TRBJ1-1; D may be TRBD1 (5 bases). Germline CDR1 and CDR2: KGHSH and LQKENI. The CDR3 extends over 13 amino acids. The CDR3 region is CASTPGEHTEAFF. DNA of the CDR3: TGTGCCAGCACACCGGGGGAACACACTGAAGCTTTCTTT. Variable domain in full (rest from reference TRBV18 and TRBJ1-1): NAGVMQNPRHLVRRRGQEARLRCSPMKGHSHVYWYRQLPEEGLKFMVYLQKENIIDESGMPKERFSAEFPKEGPSILRIQQVVRGDSAAYFCASTPGEHTEAFFGQGTRLTVV.

This clonotype was seen a single time. The chain uses TRBV2 and TRBJ2-7, with D possibly TRBD1 on 6 matching bases. The V end lost 5 bases, the J end lost 2 bases, and 10 bases lay between the germline ends. Per the germline V gene, CDR1 is SNHLY and CDR2 is FYNNEI. The CDR3 is made up of 13 amino acids. CDR3 residues: CASSSHRAYEQYF. In DNA form, the CDR3 reads TGTGCCAGCAGTTCTCACAGGGCCTACGAGCAGTACTTC.

V and J are TRBV24-1 and TRBJ2-5; TRBD1 matches 8 bases. The CDR3 spans 15 residues. CDR1 and CDR2 from the germline V gene are KGHDR and SFDVKD. Trimming removed 5 bases from V and 1 base from J; junction bases left unmatched: 5. In nucleotides, the CDR3 is TGTGCCACCAGTGCACGGACAGGGCTCCAAGAGACCCAGTACTTC. Translating gives CATSARTGLQETQYF.

This chain links TRBV7-3 with TRBJ2-1, with 12 bases aligning to TRBD2. The junction had 7 bases not matched to a gene; V was cut back by 4 bases and J by 3 bases. Germline V gives CDR1 SGHTA, CDR2 FQGTGA. The CDR3 loop spans 17 amino acids. The CDR3: CASSSEGGLAGYNEQFF. The CDR3 DNA is TGTGCCAGCAGCTCCGAGGGGGGACTAGCGGGCTACAATGAGCAGTTCTTC.

In its sample, this clonotype was seen a few times. V is TRBV27 and J is TRBJ1-1, with 8 positions matching TRBD1. V lost 6 bases to trimming and J lost 5 bases; unmatched junction nucleotides: 2. The CDR3 contains 12 residues. CDR1 MNHEY and CDR2 SMNVEV come from the germline V gene (reference sequence). CDR3 DNA: TGTGCCAGCAGGACAGGGGCGACTGAAGCTTTCTTT. Translation gives CASRTGATEAFF.

The chain joins TRBV13 to TRBJ1-2, with TRBD1 matching 8 bases. V dropped 5 bases and J dropped 6; count of bases not matched to a gene: 8. CDR1 is PRHDT and CDR2 is FYEKMQ in the germline V gene (reference sequence). The CDR3 runs 14 residues. The CDR3 nucleotides read TGTGCCAGCAGCCGCAGATCAGGGGGCCATGGCTACACCTTC. Translating it yields CASSRRSGGHGYTF.

The rearrangement joins TRBV6-6 to TRBJ1-1, with D possibly matching TRBD1 (5 bases). CDR1 and CDR2 from the germline V gene are MNHNY and SVGAGI (reference sequence). The CDR3 totals 16 residues. The ends were cut back, 5 bases at V and 1 base at J, with 17 bases in the middle. CDR3 sequence: CASSDEGGAGNTEAFF. The CDR3, as DNA: TGTGCCAGCAGTGATGAGGGTGGGGCTGGGAACACTGAAGCTTTCTTT.

The chain is built from TRBV15 and TRBJ2-1, with D maybe TRBD2 (5 bases). V shed 7 bases and J shed 6 bases, with 16 bases lying between them. The germline CDR1 and CDR2 sequences are LNHNV and YYDKDF (reference sequence). The CDR3 is made up of 14 amino acids. The CDR3 bases are TGTGCCACCAAGTCGGTGCGGGCTGGCAATGAGCAGTTCTTC. This sequence encodes CATKSVRAGNEQFF.

On this clonotype: This may arise from a read error, as a much more abundant clone is one base away. The rearrangement links TRBV15 to TRBJ1-1, with D possibly matching TRBD1 (6 bases). Germline V gives CDR1 LNHNV, CDR2 YYDKDF (reference sequence). CDR3 length equals 13 residues. V was shortened by 6 bases and J by 7 bases, with 15 bases between the two germline ends. CDR3 sequence: CATSRTESYEAFF. The CDR3 region has the DNA TGTGCCACCAGTCGGACAGAGAGCTATGAAGCTTTCTTT. Complete variable domain (other parts from reference TRBV15 and TRBJ1-1): DAMVIQNPRYQVTQFGKPVTLSCSQTLNHNVMYWYQQKSSQAPKLLFHYYDKDFNNEADTPDNFQSRRPNTSFCFLDIRSPGLGDTAMYLCATSRTESYEAFFGQGTRLTVV.

V and J are TRBV20-1 and TRBJ2-7; TRBD2 is a possible D gene (5 bases). Judging by the DNA end, TRBJ2-1 fits better; the J call may be wrong. Per germline, CDR1 DFQATT and CDR2 SNEGSKA (reference sequence). The CDR3 is 13 residues long. In DNA, the CDR3 is TGCAGTGCTAGAGATCCCTATGGAGGTGAGCAGTTCTTC. The encoded protein is CSARDPYGGEQFF.

V is TRBV30 and J is TRBJ2-3; D is tentatively TRBD1 or TRBD2 (5 bases each). The germline V and J ends were trimmed by 7 bases and 2 bases, with 10 bases remaining between them. CDR3 length: 12 amino acids. Germline V lookup: CDR1 GTSNPN, CDR2 SVGIG (reference sequence). The CDR3 sequence is CASRDLTDTQYF. The CDR3 DNA reads as TGTGCCTCGAGGGACCTCACAGATACGCAGTATTTT.

The chain joins TRBV9 to TRBJ2-1; 10 nucleotides agree with TRBD2. Germline V lookup: CDR1 SGDLS, CDR2 YYNGEE. The junction had 3 bases not matched to a gene; V was cut back by 3 bases and J by 3 bases. This CDR3 region has 15 residues. Here the CDR3 reads CASSASSGSYNEQFF. CDR3 in DNA: TGTGCCAGCAGCGCTTCTAGCGGGAGCTACAATGAGCAGTTCTTC.

The chain carries TRBV7-2 and TRBJ1-2, with unresolved D. Trimming removed 0 bases from V and 3 bases from J, with 5 bases in between. Germline CDR1 reads SGHTA; CDR2 reads FQGNSA. The CDR3 is 13 amino acids. The CDR3 bases are TGTGCCAGCAGCTTAGCAGGGCACTATGGCTACACCTTC. It translates to CASSLAGHYGYTF.

V is TRBV7-9 and J is TRBJ1-1; 7 positions agree with TRBD1. The CDR3 runs to 15 residues. Unmatched junction bases numbered 10, after V lost 5 bases and J lost 4 bases. CDR1 and CDR2 (germline): SEHNR, FQNEAQ (reference sequence). The DNA for the CDR3 is TGTGCCAGCAGCCAAACAGGGGATGTAAGCACTGAAGCTTTCTTT. Protein: CASSQTGDVSTEAFF.

This clonotype was counted many times. The chain combines TRBV2 with TRBJ2-7, with D hard to call. V lost 6 bases and J 0 bases, leaving 15 bases between the germline ends. The germline V gene has CDR1 SNHLY and CDR2 FYNNEI. This CDR3 has 15 residues. The CDR3 DNA follows: TGTGCCAGCAGGGCAAATCTCGATAGCTCCTACGAGCAGTACTTC. It translates to CASRANLDSSYEQYF. Supplemented by reference TRBV2 and TRBJ2-7, the full variable domain reads EPEVTQTPSHQVTQMGQEVILRCVPISNHLYFYWYRQILGQKVEFLVSFYNNEISEKSEIFDDQFSVERPDGSNFTLKIRSTKLEDSAMYFCASRANLDSSYEQYFGPGTRLTVT.

The rearrangement joins TRBV19 to TRBJ1-2; a possible D gene is TRBD1 (5 bases). Germline values: CDR1 LNHDA, CDR2 SQIVND (reference sequence). Trimming removed 4 bases at V and 6 bases at J, with 6 bases between. CDR3 length equals 11 residues. CDR3 nucleotide sequence: TGTGCCAGTAGTAACAGGAATGGCTACACCTTC. Protein product: CASSNRNGYTF.

The J gene is TRBJ1-2, the V gene TRBV25-1; unclear D gene. Trimming cost V 5 bases and J 8 bases, with 6 bases left between them. The germline V gene encodes CDR1 MGHDK and CDR2 SYGVNS. The length of the CDR3 is 10 residues. The CDR3 protein is CASSNDGYTF. The CDR3 nucleotides read TGTGCCAGCAGTAATGACGGCTACACCTTC.

There are a few counts of this clonotype. This chain joins TRBV5-1 and TRBJ2-2, with TRBD1 as a possible D gene (6 bases). Trimming pared 2 bases from V and 0 bases from J, leaving 11 bases between. The CDR3 has 16 amino acids. Germline V gene lookup returns CDR1 SGHRS and CDR2 YFSETQ. CDR3 bases: TGCGCCAGCAGCTTCACCGGGACAACGAACACCGGGGAGCTGTTTTTT. This sequence encodes CASSFTGTTNTGELFF.

This clonotype turned up a few times. This sequence joins TRBV6-6 and TRBJ1-6; 7 bases map to TRBD1. CDR1 is MNHNY, CDR2 SVGAGI, per germline (reference sequence). The J segment lost 9 bases and the V segment lost 7 bases, leaving 15 bases of the junction unmatched. The CDR3 runs to 16 residues. CDR3: CASTDSGRGSVSPLHF. The CDR3 DNA follows: TGTGCCAGCACCGACTCGGGCAGGGGGTCTGTTTCACCCCTCCACTTT.

This chain links TRBV7-9 with TRBJ2-7; D is unclear. V lost 3 bases and J lost 7, with 16 bases in between. Per germline, CDR1 SEHNR and CDR2 FQNEAQ (reference sequence). This CDR3 is 14 amino acids long. As DNA, the CDR3 is TGTGCCAGCAGCTTTGAGGCGCTCCTCAAGGAGCAGTACTTC. Its protein is CASSFEALLKEQYF.